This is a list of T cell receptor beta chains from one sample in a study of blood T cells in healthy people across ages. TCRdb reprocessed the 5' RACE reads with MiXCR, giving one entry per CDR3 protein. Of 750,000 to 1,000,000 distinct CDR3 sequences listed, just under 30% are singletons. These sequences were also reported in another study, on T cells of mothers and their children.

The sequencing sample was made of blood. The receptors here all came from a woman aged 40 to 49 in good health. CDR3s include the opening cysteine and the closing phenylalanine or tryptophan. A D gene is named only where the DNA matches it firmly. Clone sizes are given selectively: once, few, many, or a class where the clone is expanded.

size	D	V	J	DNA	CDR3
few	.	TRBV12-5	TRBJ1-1	TGTGCTAGTGGTATTGACAGTTACACTGAAGCTTTCTTT	CASGIDSYTEAFF
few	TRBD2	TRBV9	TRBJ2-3	TGTGCCAGCAGCGTAGACCCCGCGGGGGGCACAGATACGCGGTATTTT	CASSVDPAGGTDTRYF
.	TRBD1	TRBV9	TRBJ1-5	TGTGCCAGCAGCGAGGGGGCTAGCAATCAGCCCCAGCATTTT	CASSEGASNQPQHF
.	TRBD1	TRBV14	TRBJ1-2	TGTGCCAGCAGCCAAGCCACAGGGGCCTATGGCTACACCTTC	CASSQATGAYGYTF
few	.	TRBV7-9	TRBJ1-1	TGTGCCAGCAGCTTAGTGGGGAGTGGGAACACTGAAGCTTTCTTT	CASSLVGSGNTEAFF
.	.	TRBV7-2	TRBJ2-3	TGTGCCAGCAGCCTAGCCTTAAGGGGTTTTGACACAGATACGCAGTATTTT	CASSLALRGFDTDTQYF
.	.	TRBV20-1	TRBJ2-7	TGCAGTATCCAGCCCAGACCCTACGAGCAGTACTTC	CSIQPRPYEQYF
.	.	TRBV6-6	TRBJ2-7	TGTGCCAGCCGCGAGTGGGAAAGCTCCTACGAGCAGTACTTC	CASREWESSYEQYF
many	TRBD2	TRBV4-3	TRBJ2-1	TGCGCCAGCAGCCAAGAAGGACTAGCGATGGATGAGCAGTTCTTC	CASSQEGLAMDEQFF
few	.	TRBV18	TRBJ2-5	TGTGCCAGCTCACCACCATCCAGGGGCATTGGGGAGCAGTACTTC	CASSPPSRGIGEQYF
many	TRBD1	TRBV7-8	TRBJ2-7	TGTGCCAGCAGCTTAGGGGGTGGGGGAGTCGGACAGGTCTACGAGCAGTACTTC	CASSLGGGGVGQVYEQYF
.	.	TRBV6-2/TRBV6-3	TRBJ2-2	TGTGCCAGCGGGCAGACCGGGGAGCTGTTTTTT	CASGQTGELFF
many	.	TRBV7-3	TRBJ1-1	TGTGCCAGCAGCTCAGGGAGTTACACTGAAGCTTTCTTT	CASSSGSYTEAFF
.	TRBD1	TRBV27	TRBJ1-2	TGTGCCAGCAGTCCCGCCCGGACAGGGATTGAGAGGGGCTACACCTTC	CASSPARTGIERGYTF